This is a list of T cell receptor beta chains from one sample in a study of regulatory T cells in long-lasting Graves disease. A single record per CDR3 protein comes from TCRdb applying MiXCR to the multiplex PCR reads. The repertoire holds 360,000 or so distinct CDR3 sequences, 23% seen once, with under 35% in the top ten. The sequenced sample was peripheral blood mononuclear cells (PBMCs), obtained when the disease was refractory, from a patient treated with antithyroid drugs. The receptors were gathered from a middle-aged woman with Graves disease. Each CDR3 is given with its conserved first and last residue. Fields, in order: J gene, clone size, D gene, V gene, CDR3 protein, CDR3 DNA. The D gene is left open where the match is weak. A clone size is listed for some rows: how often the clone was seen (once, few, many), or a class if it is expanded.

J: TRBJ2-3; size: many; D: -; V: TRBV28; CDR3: CASRPNTDTQYF; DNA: TGTGCCAGCAGACCTAACACAGATACGCAGTATTTT
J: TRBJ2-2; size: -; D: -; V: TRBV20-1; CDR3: CSARFRVTGELFF; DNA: TGCAGTGCTAGATTTCGCGTCACCGGGGAGCTGTTTTTT
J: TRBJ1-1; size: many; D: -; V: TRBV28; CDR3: CASQNKNTEAFF; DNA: TGTGCCAGCCAGAATAAGAACACTGAAGCTTTCTTT
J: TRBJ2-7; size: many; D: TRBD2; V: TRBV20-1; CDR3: CSAQSGLVAYEQYF; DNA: TGCAGTGCCCAGTCGGGACTAGTTGCCTACGAGCAGTACTTC
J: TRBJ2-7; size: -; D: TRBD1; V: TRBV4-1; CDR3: CASSLGTGPPYEQYF; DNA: TGCGCCAGCAGCCTTGGGACAGGACCCCCCTACGAGCAGTACTTC
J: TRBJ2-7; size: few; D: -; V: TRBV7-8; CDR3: CASSLYSDTKQYF; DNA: TGTGCCAGCAGCTTATACTCGGACACTAAGCAGTACTTC
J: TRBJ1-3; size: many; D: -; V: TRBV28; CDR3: CASSRRKGGNTIYF; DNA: TGTGCCAGCAGTAGGCGAAAGGGGGGAAACACCATATATTTT
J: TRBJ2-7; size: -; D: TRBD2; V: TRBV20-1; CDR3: CSARDGTSAIYEQYF; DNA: TGCAGTGCTAGGGATGGGACTAGCGCGATCTACGAGCAGTACTTC
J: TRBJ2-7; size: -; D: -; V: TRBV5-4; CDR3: CASSRDKGDEQYF; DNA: TGTGCCAGCAGCCGGGACAAAGGCGACGAGCAGTACTTC
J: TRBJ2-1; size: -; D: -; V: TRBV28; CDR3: CASLGSRDPHNEQFF; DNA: TGTGCCAGCCTGGGTAGTAGGGACCCTCATAATGAGCAGTTCTTC
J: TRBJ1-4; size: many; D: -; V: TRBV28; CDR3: CASSLTEGLNEKLFF; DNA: TGTGCCAGCAGTCTAACGGAGGGTTTAAATGAAAAACTGTTTTTT
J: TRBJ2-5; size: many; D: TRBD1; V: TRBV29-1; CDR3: CSVERDRGTGTQYF; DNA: TGCAGCGTTGAACGGGACAGGGGCACCGGGACCCAGTACTTC
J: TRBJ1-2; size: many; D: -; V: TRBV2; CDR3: CASSGVRGINYGYTF; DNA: TGTGCCAGCAGTGGCGTCCGGGGGATAAACTATGGCTACACCTTC
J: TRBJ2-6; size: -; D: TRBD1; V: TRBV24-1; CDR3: CATSGQGDSGANVLTF; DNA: TGTGCCACCTCTGGACAGGGGGACTCTGGGGCCAACGTCCTGACTTTC
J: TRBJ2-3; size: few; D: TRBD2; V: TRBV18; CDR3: CASSPRLAGARAQYF; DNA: TGTGCCAGCTCACCACGGCTAGCGGGGGCGAGGGCGCAGTATTTT
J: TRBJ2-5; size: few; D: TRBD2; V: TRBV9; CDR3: CASSETSGRAGETQYF; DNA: TGTGCCAGCAGCGAGACTAGCGGGAGGGCCGGAGAGACCCAGTACTTC
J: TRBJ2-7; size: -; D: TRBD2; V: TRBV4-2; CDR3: CASSQTSGTSREYF; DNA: TGTGCCAGCAGCCAAACATCCGGGACTAGTAGGGAGTACTTC
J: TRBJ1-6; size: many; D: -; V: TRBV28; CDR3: CASSRGGNSPLHF; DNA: TGTGCCAGCAGCCGCGGGGGTAATTCACCCCTCCACTTT
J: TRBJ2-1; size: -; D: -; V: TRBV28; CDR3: CASSSGWDEQFF; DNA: TGTGCCAGCAGTTCGGGCTGGGATGAGCAGTTCTTC
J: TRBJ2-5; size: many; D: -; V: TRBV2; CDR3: CASTPSGVGETQYF; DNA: TGTGCCAGCACTCCATCAGGGGTAGGGGAGACCCAGTACTTC
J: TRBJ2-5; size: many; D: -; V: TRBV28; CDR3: CASSLLGGAGETQYF; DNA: TGTGCCAGCAGTTTATTGGGGGGCGCAGGGGAGACCCAGTACTTC
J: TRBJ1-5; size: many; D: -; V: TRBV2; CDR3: CASRGAVGVIGNQPQHF; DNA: TGTGCCAGCAGGGGGGCGGTTGGTGTTATAGGCAATCAGCCCCAGCATTTT
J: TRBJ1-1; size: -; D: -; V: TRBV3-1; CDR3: CASIKPTGKGTEAFF; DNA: TGTGCCAGCATCAAACCGACCGGGAAAGGTACTGAAGCTTTCTTT
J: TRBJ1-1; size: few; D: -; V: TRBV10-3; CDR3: CAISDLGRRVFF; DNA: TGTGCCATCAGTGATTTAGGGAGGAGGGTTTTCTTT
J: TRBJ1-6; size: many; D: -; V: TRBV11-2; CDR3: CASSPRREGGSPLHF; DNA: TGTGCCAGCAGCCCCCGACGGGAAGGGGGATCACCCCTCCACTTT
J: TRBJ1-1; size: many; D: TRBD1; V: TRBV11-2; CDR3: CASSPRQGGNTEAFF; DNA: TGTGCCAGCAGCCCCCGACAGGGGGGGAACACTGAAGCTTTCTTT
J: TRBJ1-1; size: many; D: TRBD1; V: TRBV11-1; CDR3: CASSFYRGSMSFF; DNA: TGTGCCAGCAGCTTTTACAGGGGCTCCATGTCTTTCTTT
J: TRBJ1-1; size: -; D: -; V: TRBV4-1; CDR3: CASSQEWESRGAEAFF; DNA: TGCGCCAGCAGCCAAGAATGGGAGTCGAGGGGAGCTGAAGCTTTCTTT
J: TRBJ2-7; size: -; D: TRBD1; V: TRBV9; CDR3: CASSPGTGNEQYF; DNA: TGTGCCAGCAGCCCCGGGACAGGGAACGAGCAGTACTTC
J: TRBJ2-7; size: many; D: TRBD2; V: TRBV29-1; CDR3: CSVKTSGSSYEQYF; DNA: TGCAGCGTTAAGACTAGCGGGAGTTCCTACGAGCAGTACTTC
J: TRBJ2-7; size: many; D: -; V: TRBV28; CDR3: CASVHFPREAVLGEQYF; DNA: TGTGCCAGCGTTCACTTTCCTAGGGAGGCGGTTCTTGGCGAGCAGTACTTC
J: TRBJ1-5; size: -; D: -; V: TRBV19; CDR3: CASRPGLSGNQPQHF; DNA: TGTGCCAGTAGACCGGGACTTTCTGGCAATCAGCCCCAGCATTTT
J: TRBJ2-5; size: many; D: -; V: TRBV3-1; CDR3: CASSQAADPQETQYF; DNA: TGTGCCAGCAGCCAAGCAGCGGATCCTCAAGAGACCCAGTACTTC
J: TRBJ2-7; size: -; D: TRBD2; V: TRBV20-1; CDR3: CSARVLAGVYEQYF; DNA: TGCAGTGCTAGAGTCCTAGCGGGAGTCTACGAGCAGTACTTC
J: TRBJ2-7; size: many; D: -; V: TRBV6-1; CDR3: CASSEARLGEQYF; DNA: TGTGCCAGCAGTGAAGCGCGTCTCGGCGAGCAGTACTTC
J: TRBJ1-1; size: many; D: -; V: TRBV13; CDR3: CASSLALGETDEAFF; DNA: TGTGCCAGCAGCTTAGCATTGGGGGAGACAGATGAAGCTTTCTTT
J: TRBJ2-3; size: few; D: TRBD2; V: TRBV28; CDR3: CASRKLAGGFSTDTQYF; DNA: TGTGCCAGCAGGAAACTAGCGGGAGGGTTTAGCACAGATACGCAGTATTTT
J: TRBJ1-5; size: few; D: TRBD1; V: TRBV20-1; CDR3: CSARVLDRANQPQHF; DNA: TGCAGTGCTAGAGTGCTCGACAGGGCCAATCAGCCCCAGCATTTT
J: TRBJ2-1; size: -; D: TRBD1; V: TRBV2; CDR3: CAGSQDRGNEQFF; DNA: TGTGCCGGCAGTCAAGACAGGGGGAATGAGCAGTTCTTC
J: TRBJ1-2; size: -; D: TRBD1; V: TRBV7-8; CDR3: CASSLGQATNYGYTF; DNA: TGCGCCAGCAGCCTCGGACAGGCAACTAACTATGGCTACACCTTC
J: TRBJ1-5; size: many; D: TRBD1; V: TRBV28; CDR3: CASIRQGFRQPQHF; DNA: TGTGCCAGCATACGACAGGGATTCAGGCAGCCCCAGCATTTT
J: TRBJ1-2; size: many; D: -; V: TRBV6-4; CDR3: CASSDSDSGGYTF; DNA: TGTGCCAGCAGTGACTCTGACAGCGGCGGCTACACCTTC
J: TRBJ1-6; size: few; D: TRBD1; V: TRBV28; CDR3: CASSFFPLRTGVNSPLHF; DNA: TGTGCCAGCAGTTTTTTCCCCCTCCGGACAGGGGTTAATTCACCCCTCCACTTT
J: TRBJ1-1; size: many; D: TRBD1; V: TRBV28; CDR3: CASSYYAGGWDTEAFF; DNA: TGTGCCAGCAGTTATTATGCAGGGGGCTGGGACACTGAAGCTTTCTTT
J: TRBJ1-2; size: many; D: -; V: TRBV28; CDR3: CASSFRASYGYTF; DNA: TGTGCCAGCAGTTTCAGGGCAAGTTATGGCTACACCTTC
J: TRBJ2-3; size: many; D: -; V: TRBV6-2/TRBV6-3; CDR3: CASRKRPSGTDTQYF; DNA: TGTGCCAGCAGAAAAAGGCCTAGCGGCACAGATACGCAGTATTTT
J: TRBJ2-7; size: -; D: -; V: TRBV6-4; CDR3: CASSYSAFYEQYF; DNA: TGTGCCAGCAGTTACTCGGCCTTCTACGAGCAGTACTTC
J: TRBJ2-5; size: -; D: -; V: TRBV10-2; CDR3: CASRTSTGVEETQYF; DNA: TGCGCCAGCCGGACGAGTACGGGGGTGGAAGAGACCCAGTACTTC
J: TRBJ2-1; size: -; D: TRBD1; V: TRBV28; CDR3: CASSPRTGSNEQFF; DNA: TGTGCCAGCAGTCCCCGGACAGGGAGCAATGAGCAGTTCTTC
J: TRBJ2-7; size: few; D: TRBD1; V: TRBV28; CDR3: CASSLPGQGAGEQYF; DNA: TGTGCCAGCAGCCTGCCGGGACAGGGGGCAGGCGAGCAGTACTTC
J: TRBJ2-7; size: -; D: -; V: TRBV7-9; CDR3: CASSLERSGGEQYF; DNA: TGTGCCAGCAGCTTAGAGCGGAGTGGGGGCGAGCAGTACTTC
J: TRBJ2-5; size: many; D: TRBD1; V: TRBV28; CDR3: CASSLPPYRGLQETQYF; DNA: TGTGCCAGCAGTTTACCCCCGTACAGGGGGCTGCAAGAGACCCAGTACTTC
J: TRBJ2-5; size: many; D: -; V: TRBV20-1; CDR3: CSATAGGRETQYF; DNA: TGCAGTGCTACAGCAGGGGGGAGAGAGACCCAGTACTTC
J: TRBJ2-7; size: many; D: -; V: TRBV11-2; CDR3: CASIKSPSYEQYF; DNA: TGTGCCAGCATCAAAAGCCCGTCCTACGAGCAGTACTTC